Following are 32 T cell receptor beta chains from one sample sequenced in a study of T cells after yellow fever vaccination. Each CDR3 protein is one row after TCRdb ran MiXCR on the 5' RACE reads. Counted here are hundreds of thousands of distinct CDR3 sequences, 12% occurring once; the ten biggest clones make up 15%. The specimen comprised PBMCs, sampled on the day of the yellow fever booster vaccination. These receptors originate from a man younger than 40 who received the YFV17D yellow fever vaccine.

This clonotype was observed a single time. This chain uses TRBV4-3 with TRBJ1-4; D might be TRBD1 (5 bases). The CDR3 has 16 amino acids. The V end was cut by 4 bases, the J end by 7 bases, with 19 bases between. Germline lookup yields CDR1 LGHNA and CDR2 YSLEER. The CDR3 nucleotides are TGCGCCAGCAGCCCAGAACTAGGGGATCTTCGTGAAAAACTGTTTTTT. It codes for CASSPELGDLREKLFF.

V gene TRBV15 combines with J gene TRBJ1-6, with D possibly being TRBD1 (5 bases). V dropped 8 bases and J dropped 9 bases, with 14 bases sitting between them. The CDR3 consists of 13 residues. Germline-derived CDR1 and CDR2 are LNHNV and YYDKDF (reference sequence). The CDR3 is CATGDVGASPLHF. CDR3 nucleotide sequence: TGTGCCACCGGGGACGTCGGGGCTTCACCCCTCCACTTT.

V gene TRBV21-1 combines with J gene TRBJ2-7. TRBV21-1 is given as a pseudogene. This CDR3 contains 12 residues. This chain's CDR3 is CASSKENYEQYF. Here the CDR3 DNA reads TGTGCCAGCAGCAAGGAGAACTACGAGCAGTACTTC.

The table lists this clonotype with a few counts. The rearrangement uses TRBV25-1 and TRBJ2-1; 7 nucleotides line up with TRBD2. Germline lookup yields CDR1 MGHDK and CDR2 SYGVNS. Trimming removed 6 bases from V and 4 bases from J; junction bases left unmatched: 3. The length of the CDR3 is 13 residues. The chain's CDR3 is CASRSGAYNEQFF. The DNA for the CDR3 is TGTGCCAGCAGAAGCGGGGCTTACAATGAGCAGTTCTTC.

This clonotype turned up a few times. The CDR3 region has the DNA TGCGCCAGCAGCTTGGATGGCCTAGCGGCTTCTTGGGAGCAGTACTTC. It is translated as CASSLDGLAASWEQYF. The chain is built from TRBV5-1 and TRBJ2-7, with 7 bases matching TRBD2. CDR3 length: 16 residues. Unmatched junction bases numbered 13, after V lost 0 bases and J lost 7 bases. Germline V gene lookup returns CDR1 SGHRS and CDR2 YFSETQ.

This clonotype has a handful of counts. Here the CDR3 reads CASSLSKGAGSTDTQYF. The CDR3 DNA sequence: TGTGCCAGCAGCTTGTCGAAGGGCGCGGGTTCCACAGATACGCAGTATTTT. The J gene is TRBJ2-3, the V gene TRBV5-4; a possible D gene is TRBD2 (5 bases). CDR3 size: 17 residues. V lost 1 base, J lost 2 bases, and 17 bases lay in between. The germline CDR1 and CDR2 sequences are SGHNT and YYREEE (reference sequence).

The V and J genes are TRBV27 and TRBJ1-1; weak D call: TRBD1 (6 bases). The germline V and J ends were trimmed by 3 bases and 6 bases, with 14 bases remaining between them. This CDR3 spans 14 amino acids. The germline V gene encodes CDR1 MNHEY and CDR2 SMNVEV (reference sequence). The CDR3 protein is CASSLGGGGSEAFF. In DNA, the CDR3 is TGTGCCAGCAGTTTGGGGGGCGGCGGGTCTGAAGCTTTCTTT.

The chain joins TRBV5-1 to TRBJ2-3; D not resolved. Germline CDR1 reads SGHRS; CDR2 reads YFSETQ. Trimming took 4 bases from V and 3 from J, leaving 15 bases between them. This CDR3 has 15 residues. CDR3: CASSHFLAATDTQYF. CDR3 bases: TGCGCCAGCAGCCACTTTTTGGCGGCTACAGATACGCAGTATTTT.

The chain carries TRBV4-3 and TRBJ1-6; maybe TRBD1 (6 bases). This CDR3 contains 14 residues. Germline assignment: CDR1 LGHNA and CDR2 YSLEER. The V and J ends lost 0 bases and 10 bases respectively, with 10 bases between them. Here the CDR3 DNA reads TGCGCCAGCAGCCAAGAATCAGGGGACTCACCCCTCCACTTT. Its protein product is CASSQESGDSPLHF.

The V gene is TRBV4-3, the J gene TRBJ1-2; D not resolved. Germline V gene sequence: CDR1 LGHNA, CDR2 YSLEER. V was clipped by 4 bases and J by 4 bases, with 10 bases between them. This CDR3 has 13 residues. The CDR3 nucleotides are TGCGCCAGCAGCCCCGGCGGGAGCTATGGCTACACCTTC. Translation: CASSPGGSYGYTF.

This clonotype was detected ten times or more. The rearrangement joins TRBV10-3 to TRBJ2-3; 12 positions match TRBD2. V shed 5 bases, J shed 9 bases, and the junction held 15 bases outside the gene matches. Germline CDR1 and CDR2: ENHRY and SYGVKD. This CDR3 spans 17 amino acids. The CDR3 region is CAISNRLAGDFAWTQYF. The CDR3, as DNA: TGTGCCATCAGTAACAGACTAGCGGGAGATTTCGCTTGGACGCAGTATTTT.

The chain has TRBV6-1 and TRBJ2-1; TRBD2 is a possible D gene (5 bases). The CDR3 loop spans 13 amino acids. V was clipped by 8 bases and J by 7 bases, with 15 bases between them. The germline CDR1 and CDR2 sequences are MNHNS and SASEGT. CDR3 residues: CASRLSASNEQFF. CDR3 DNA sequence: TGTGCCAGCCGACTTAGCGCCTCAAATGAGCAGTTCTTC.

The chain employs TRBV19 and TRBJ2-7; D not resolved. The CDR3 is 13 residues long. V was trimmed by 0 bases and J by 2 bases, leaving 5 bases between them. CDR1 and CDR2 (germline): LNHDA, SQIVND (reference sequence). The CDR3 DNA follows: TGTGCCAGTAGTATAGAGCCAGCCTACGAGCAGTACTTC. The encoded protein is CASSIEPAYEQYF.

This clonotype was observed a handful of times. The rearrangement links TRBV11-2 to TRBJ2-7; 8 positions agree with TRBD1. The junction had 7 bases not matched to a gene; V was cut back by 1 base and J by 8 bases. This CDR3 has 14 residues. From germline, CDR1 is SGHAT and CDR2 FQNNGV. The chain's CDR3 is CASSLGRTGSQQYF. Here the CDR3 DNA reads TGTGCCAGCAGCTTAGGAAGGACAGGGTCTCAGCAGTACTTC. The full variable domain, completed using reference TRBV11-2 and TRBJ2-7, is EAGVAQSPRYKIIEKRQSVAFWCNPISGHATLYWYQQILGQGPKLLIQFQNNGVVDDSQLPKDRFSAERLKGVDSTLKIQPAKLEDSAVYLCASSLGRTGSQQYFGPGTRLTVT.

This clonotype was counted ten times or more. The chain links TRBV27 to TRBJ2-1; possibly TRBD2 for D (6 bases). CDR1 MNHEY and CDR2 SMNVEV come from the germline V gene (reference sequence). Trimming left V 4 bases short and J 8 bases short, with 18 bases between. This CDR3 comprises 15 residues. The CDR3, as DNA: TGTGCCAGCAGTTCCAAGACTACCTCGGGGGATGAGCAGTTCTTC. It specifies CASSSKTTSGDEQFF.

This chain links TRBV18 with TRBJ2-1; D is possibly TRBD1 (6 bases). Germline values: CDR1 KGHSH, CDR2 LQKENI. The ends were cut back, 3 bases at V and 8 bases at J, with 17 bases in the middle. CDR3 length: 15 amino acids. The CDR3: CASSPPSGRGYEQFF. The CDR3 DNA sequence: TGTGCCAGCTCACCTCCGTCGGGCAGGGGCTATGAGCAGTTCTTC.

A few counts support this clonotype. This chain joins TRBV20-1 and TRBJ2-7; D unresolved. This CDR3 comprises 11 residues. Looked up from germline, CDR1 is DFQATT and CDR2 is SNEGSKA (reference sequence). V lost 3 bases to trimming and J lost 2 bases, with 5 bases between them. Here the CDR3 DNA reads TGCAGTGCTAGGTCCGCCTACGAGCAGTACTTC. Encoded protein: CSARSAYEQYF.

The rearrangement links TRBV14 to TRBJ2-5, with unresolved D. Deletions cut 5 bases from V and 5 bases from J, with 15 bases between. Germline lookup yields CDR1 SGHDN and CDR2 FVKESK. This CDR3 is built from 14 residues. The CDR3 region is CASSVDVGGETQYF. The CDR3 nucleotides are TGTGCCAGCAGCGTGGACGTTGGTGGCGAGACCCAGTACTTC.

This chain uses TRBV6-2 or TRBV6-3 with TRBJ2-2; 11 bases line up with TRBD2. V gave up 2 bases and J gave up 4 bases; unmatched junction bases: 9. CDR1 and CDR2 (germline): MNHEY, SVGEGT. The CDR3 contains 18 residues. CDR3 coding DNA: TGTGCCAGCAGTTACCTTAGCGGGAGGGCCACGGGCACCGGGGAGCTGTTTTTT. Encoded protein: CASSYLSGRATGTGELFF.

This clonotype was recorded a few times. This chain joins TRBV9 and TRBJ2-1; D is perhaps TRBD2 (5 bases). The CDR3 has 15 amino acids. V dropped 0 bases and J dropped 8 bases, with 15 bases sitting between them. CDR1 and CDR2 (germline): SGDLS, YYNGEE. The CDR3 DNA reads as TGTGCCAGCAGCGTAGTAGGTGAGCCACTAGATGAGCAGTTCTTC. Its translation: CASSVVGEPLDEQFF. Supplemented by reference TRBV9 and TRBJ2-1, the full variable domain reads DSGVTQTPKHLITATGQRVTLRCSPRSGDLSVYWYQQSLDQGLQFLIQYYNGEERAKGNILERFSAQQFPDLHSELNLSSLELGDSALYFCASSVVGEPLDEQFFGPGTRLTVL.

This clonotype was seen more than once but under ten times. This chain connects TRBV7-9 to TRBJ2-1, with 7 bases matching TRBD1. CDR3 length equals 17 residues. Germline values: CDR1 SEHNR, CDR2 FQNEAQ (reference sequence). Trimming cost V 5 bases and J 0 bases; bases outside gene matches: 10. DNA for the CDR3: TGTGCCAGCAGCCCTTATCCCCGGGACAGCTCCTACAATGAGCAGTTCTTC. Its protein is CASSPYPRDSSYNEQFF.

This clonotype was counted many times. This chain uses TRBV11-2 with TRBJ2-1; 7 nucleotides match TRBD2. CDR1 and CDR2 from the germline V gene are SGHAT and FQNNGV. The V and J ends lost 5 bases and 0 bases, in that order; junction bases with no gene match: 7. The length of the CDR3 is 16 residues. Here the CDR3 DNA reads TGTGCCAGCAGCACACTAGCGCTCTACTCCTACAATGAGCAGTTCTTC. Translated, it gives CASSTLALYSYNEQFF. The entire variable domain, with the rest obtained from reference TRBV11-2 and TRBJ2-1, is as follows: EAGVAQSPRYKIIEKRQSVAFWCNPISGHATLYWYQQILGQGPKLLIQFQNNGVVDDSQLPKDRFSAERLKGVDSTLKIQPAKLEDSAVYLCASSTLALYSYNEQFFGPGTRLTVL.

This rearrangement joins TRBV6-1 to TRBJ2-5, with D possibly TRBD2 on 6 matching bases. V was trimmed by 5 bases and J by 0 bases, leaving 13 bases between them. Germline CDR1 MNHNS, CDR2 SASEGT. The CDR3 consists of 15 residues. The CDR3 loop is CASSNEWGDQETQYF. The CDR3 DNA follows: TGTGCCAGCAGTAATGAATGGGGGGACCAAGAGACCCAGTACTTC.

The V and J genes are TRBV7-2 and TRBJ2-2, with a possible D match to TRBD1 (6 bases). Between the trimmed V and J ends, which lost 5 bases and 6 bases, there was a span of 22 bases. Germline values: CDR1 SGHTA, CDR2 FQGNSA. This CDR3 has 17 amino acids. CDR3 region: CASSALAQGLSAGELFF. CDR3 sequence (DNA): TGTGCCAGCAGCGCCTTGGCACAGGGATTATCGGCCGGGGAGCTGTTTTTT.

This sequence joins TRBV7-2 and TRBJ2-1; 9 bases map to TRBD2. The germline V gene encodes CDR1 SGHTA and CDR2 FQGNSA. This CDR3 region has 14 residues. The trim removed 8 bases at V and 12 bases at J, leaving 14 bases unmatched. The CDR3 sequence is CASLAGGKTPMQFF. CDR3 in DNA: TGTGCCAGCCTGGCGGGAGGGAAGACCCCTATGCAGTTCTTC.

The rearrangement uses TRBV10-2 and TRBJ1-2; D possibly corresponds to TRBD1 (6 bases). This CDR3 contains 15 residues. Per the germline V gene, CDR1 is WSHSY and CDR2 is SAAADI. V gave up 3 bases and J gave up 4 bases, with 15 bases separating them. The CDR3 protein is CASSDGPGTTYGYTF. CDR3 DNA sequence: TGCGCCAGCAGTGACGGCCCCGGGACAACCTATGGCTACACCTTC.

This clonotype was counted a few times. CDR3 sequence (DNA): TGTGCCAGCAGCCCGAGACTAGCGGGGACTAGCACAGATACGCAGTATTTT. It translates to CASSPRLAGTSTDTQYF. This rearrangement joins TRBV7-9 to TRBJ2-3; 11 nucleotides match TRBD2. In germline, CDR1 is SEHNR, CDR2 FQNEAQ (reference sequence). V shed 5 bases, J shed 0 bases, and the junction held 7 bases outside the gene matches. CDR3 length: 17 amino acids. Supplemented by reference TRBV7-9 and TRBJ2-3, the full variable domain reads DTGVSQNPRHKITKRGQNVTFRCDPISEHNRLYWYRQTLGQGPEFLTYFQNEAQLEKSRLLSDRFSAERPKGSFSTLEIQRTEQGDSAMYLCASSPRLAGTSTDTQYFGPGTRLTVL.

This chain connects TRBV6-1 to TRBJ2-1; D might be TRBD1 or TRBD2, each matching 5 bases. This CDR3 is 14 amino acids long. Germline loops: CDR1 MNHNS, CDR2 SASEGT. V was cut by 5 bases and J by 6 bases, with 14 bases left in between. The CDR3 sequence: CASSTGTIVNEQFF. Written as DNA, the CDR3 is TGTGCCAGCAGTACCGGGACGATAGTCAATGAGCAGTTCTTC.

This chain connects TRBV5-1 to TRBJ2-1; no reliable D call. The CDR3 consists of 13 residues. V was shortened by 3 bases and J by 9 bases, with 13 bases between the two germline ends. Germline loops: CDR1 SGHRS, CDR2 YFSETQ. The chain's CDR3 is CASSWNGLGEQFF. CDR3 DNA sequence: TGCGCCAGCAGCTGGAACGGTCTCGGTGAGCAGTTCTTC.

The table lists this clonotype with a few counts. The CDR3 is CAISDGFMNTEAFF. The CDR3 coding sequence is TGTGCCATCAGTGACGGGTTCATGAACACTGAAGCTTTCTTT. The chain couples TRBV10-3 to TRBJ1-1; D not certain. CDR1 and CDR2 (germline): ENHRY, SYGVKD. V lost 3 bases, J lost 0 bases, and 8 bases lay in between. The CDR3 is 14 amino acids.

J is TRBJ2-2 and V is TRBV20-1; D unresolved. V gave up 5 bases and J gave up 0 bases, with 10 bases separating them. CDR3 size: 14 residues. Germline values: CDR1 DFQATT, CDR2 SNEGSKA (reference sequence). This CDR3 reads CSAGLHANTGELFF. CDR3 DNA: TGCAGTGCTGGCCTACACGCGAACACCGGGGAGCTGTTTTTT.

In this sample, this clonotype turned up a few times. This chain uses TRBV5-1 with TRBJ2-6, with D uncertain. Germline V gives CDR1 SGHRS, CDR2 YFSETQ. This CDR3 has 14 amino acids. V gave up 8 bases and J gave up 4 bases, with 13 bases separating them. The CDR3, as DNA: TGCGCCAGTACTACCTTAGGCGGGGCCAACGTCCTGACTTTC. It translates to CASTTLGGANVLTF.